This is a list of T cell receptor beta chains from one sample in a study of blood T cell repertoires in COVID-19. The repertoire was sequenced with immunoSEQ multiplex PCR; TCRdb's copy has only in-frame clones and lacks some. The sample has about 89,000 clones; 60% to 85% are singletons. The material sequenced was peripheral blood. Receptors originate from a human donor in a cohort sampled during active COVID-19. Each CDR3 is given with its conserved first and last residue. Clone sizes are given selectively: once, few, many, or a class where the clone is expanded.

V,size,CDR3
TRBV6-5,-,CASSRGTGSNQPQHF
TRBV18,-,CASSPARGRAYEQYF
TRBV18,few,CASSPPLADSTNEKLFF
TRBV6-2/TRBV6-3,once,CASSYFPGGRAYNEQFF
TRBV11-1,-,CASSLVGTGLFEQYF
TRBV28,-,CASSPGQNPYEQYF
TRBV4-2,-,CASSHRGGSSDTGELFF
TRBV28,-,CASSRDRGPRYEQFF
TRBV4-3,-,CASSQDAQINEKLFF
TRBV6-5,-,CASRDPQSGRYEQYF
TRBV27,-,CASGMKLTGINSPLHF
TRBV11-2,-,CASSSGTSGRVGGELFF
TRBV27,-,CASRPDRRKYEQYF
TRBV5-1,-,CASSPTGTPSYEQYF
TRBV5-8,few,CASSSRRSGGRVEQYF
TRBV27,-,CASSSGLGGLSNQPQHF
TRBV7-6,once,CASSLAGGRKETQYF
TRBV28,-,CAGRDANYGYTF
TRBV9,-,CASSVDVAGGPRDTQYF
TRBV7-9,-,CASSLATPGGGGIQYF
TRBV6-5,few,CASRARTSLYNEQFF
TRBV7-2,few,CASSLASLGGPYEQYF
TRBV3-1/TRBV3-2,-,CASSQGRGDQETQYF
TRBV28,few,CASSLPSSMEQFF
TRBV3-1/TRBV3-2,-,CASSQAASGSSSTDTQYF
TRBV19,-,CASSKGTAQIYEQYF
TRBV18,-,CASSPDSRGDYVNEQFF
TRBV28,-,CASKGLAGARSSYNEQFF
TRBV14,-,CASSQDWSAGMPLHF
TRBV7-9,-,CASSRDRGGNTIYF
TRBV2,-,CASSRDRRMNTEAFF
TRBV9,-,CASSFSGGSTDTQYF
TRBV9,-,CASSVGGRVGELFF
TRBV2,-,CASSNTGVRSYEQYF
TRBV15,-,CATSRVDRDRITYEQYF
TRBV5-4,-,CASSTKPFDSGANVLTF
TRBV12-2,-,CASRLTQSQGASYEQYF
TRBV25-1,-,CASSEWESGTSYNEQFF
TRBV28,-,CASSYSSRTPSYEQYF
TRBV4-2,once,CASSPEVITGGPFRQYF
TRBV5-6,few,CASSYWDSSNQPQHF
TRBV24-1,-,CATSESTDYTDTQYF
TRBV6-5,few,CASSWAGTYEQYF
TRBV18,-,CASSPPDSSGNTIYF
TRBV14,-,CASSQDNGMTTDTQYF
TRBV7-2,-,CASSLSGRLNEQFF
TRBV19,-,CGSRGGVRYNSPLHF
TRBV2,-,CASSDRGRTGELFF
TRBV5-1,-,CATTRGPEETQYF
TRBV19,-,CATRLREAYNEQFF
TRBV30,once,CAYDLGTGGLEQFF
TRBV9,-,CASSVSGDKVDEQFF
TRBV2,-,CARGKGLLNYNEQFF
TRBV19,-,CATSTGRETQYF
TRBV5-4,-,CASSFGQGAWAFF
TRBV24-1,-,CATSDTGTGGKQFF
TRBV5-1,-,CASSWEPFNYGYTF
TRBV6-5,-,CASSYLGGLDGELFF
TRBV5-4,-,CASSLGRDNDYEQYF
TRBV7-9,-,CASSLGTSAQHGYTF